This T cell receptor (beta chain) originates from a study of T-cell memory formation after mild COVID-19. The length of the CDR3 is 13 residues. CDR1 and CDR2 (germline): SNHLY, FYNNEI. V was cut by 4 bases and J by 2 bases, with 9 bases left in between. The table lists this clonotype with a few counts. Its antigen is unknown. Study findings and constraints: Contracting clones, day 15 to 85, had balanced CD4/CD8, and later expanders favored CD4+. Prior to infection, memory already included some responding clones, suggesting cross-reactive memory joined.

TCRdb called the 5' RACE reads again in MiXCR, with one record for every CDR3 protein. Of around 320,000 distinct CDR3 sequences listed, roughly a fifth are singletons. V gene TRBV2 combines with J gene TRBJ2-7, with D maybe TRBD1 (6 bases). This sequence was found in a man aged 18 to 30 who had mild COVID-19 (a few samples of this study predate the infection). Cell type and time point are not known. The sample consisted of PBMCs or a T cell subset sorted from them (not recorded which). CDR3 nucleotide sequence: TGTGCCAGCAGTGGGACAGAAACCTACGAGCAGTACTTC. Translation: CASSGTETYEQYF.